Below, 26 T cell receptor beta chains from the same sample are listed, as sequenced in a study of CD8 T cells in Susac syndrome. cDNA came from about 0.51 to 1 ug RNA primed by random hexamers. MiXCR, applied by TCRdb to the immunoSEQ multiplex PCR reads, yields one record per CDR3 protein. The sample has over 300,000 distinct CDR3 sequences, around 92% seen once. What was sequenced was CD4+ T cells from PBMCs. These receptors all come from a human donor with multiple sclerosis.

The chain carries TRBV5-6 and TRBJ1-6, with 10 bases matching TRBD1. Germline V gene sequence: CDR1 SGHDT, CDR2 YYEEEE. J lost 8 bases, V lost 2 bases, and 4 bases had no gene match. This CDR3 comprises 15 residues. The CDR3 DNA is TGTGCCAGCAGCTTTACCGGGACAGGGGATTCACCCCTCCACTTT. This sequence encodes CASSFTGTGDSPLHF.

On this clonotype itself: The junction and the germline gene differ at one end; a read error may be behind it. The chain uses TRBV7-9 and TRBJ1-2, with D perhaps TRBD1 (5 bases). Germline CDR1 SEHNR, CDR2 FQNEAQ (reference sequence). The CDR3 consists of 13 residues. CDR3 DNA: TGTGCCAGCACCTTACTGTCGGGGGACGGCTACACCTTC. It translates to CASTLLSGDGYTF.

The chain has TRBV29-1 and TRBJ2-7; D is tentatively TRBD1 or TRBD2 (5 bases each). This CDR3 contains 14 residues. The V end was cut by 7 bases, the J end by 3 bases, with 19 bases between. Germline V CDR1 and CDR2: SQVTM, ANQGSEA. The CDR3 DNA sequence: TGCAGCGCCTCCCGGGGCAGGGACGGCTACGAGCAGTACTTC. This sequence encodes CSASRGRDGYEQYF.

The chain recombines TRBV2 with TRBJ2-1; TRBD1 is a possible D gene (5 bases). There are 15 residues in the CDR3. The germline V gene encodes CDR1 SNHLY and CDR2 FYNNEI. Trimming removed 5 bases at V and 7 bases at J, with 18 bases between. The CDR3 nucleotides are TGTGCCAGCAGTTCTATAGGAGCCGCAGGGAATGAGCAGTTCTTC. The encoded protein is CASSSIGAAGNEQFF. The variable domain in full, completed from reference TRBV2 and TRBJ2-1, reads EPEVTQTPSHQVTQMGQEVILRCVPISNHLYFYWYRQILGQKVEFLVSFYNNEISEKSEIFDDQFSVERPDGSNFTLKIRSTKLEDSAMYFCASSSIGAAGNEQFFGPGTRLTVL.

This chain uses TRBV30 with TRBJ1-4, with D hard to call. CDR3 length equals 11 residues. Germline V CDR1 and CDR2: GTSNPN, SVGIG (reference sequence). Trimming cost V 1 base and J 8 bases, with 5 bases left between them. Here the CDR3 reads CAWSEGEKLFF. CDR3 DNA sequence: TGTGCCTGGAGTGAAGGGGAAAAACTGTTTTTT.

The chain has TRBV5-1 and TRBJ2-3; the D is unclear. This CDR3 is 13 amino acids long. V was pared by 4 bases and J by 0 bases, with 6 bases between. Per the germline V gene, CDR1 is SGHRS and CDR2 is YFSETQ. In DNA, the CDR3 is TGCGCCAGCAGCATACCCAGCACAGATACGCAGTATTTT. The encoded protein is CASSIPSTDTQYF.

This chain uses TRBV6-1 with TRBJ1-2, with D maybe TRBD1 (5 bases). Germline-derived CDR1 and CDR2 are MNHNS and SASEGT. This CDR3 has 12 residues. With 7 bases removed from V and 2 bases from J, the gap between germline ends came to 8 bases. DNA for the CDR3: TGTGCCAGCACAGGGATGAACTATGGCTACACCTTC. It is translated as CASTGMNYGYTF.

This chain links TRBV20-1 with TRBJ1-2; D is unresolved. Trimming removed 5 bases at V and 7 bases at J, with 14 bases between. CDR1 DFQATT and CDR2 SNEGSKA come from the germline V gene (reference sequence). The CDR3 spans 12 residues. The CDR3 bases are TGCAGTGCTCAGAGAACCCTCGTTGGCTACACCTTC. Translation: CSAQRTLVGYTF.

The chain joins TRBV12-3 or TRBV12-4 to TRBJ1-5; maybe TRBD1 (5 bases). Trimming removed 5 bases at V and 5 bases at J, with 25 bases between. The CDR3 consists of 18 residues. The DNA of the CDR3 is TGTGCCAGCAGTCCCCTTAAAGGGGCCCTGGTCGTTGATCAGCCCCAGCATTTT. It specifies CASSPLKGALVVDQPQHF.

The rearrangement links TRBV3-1 to TRBJ2-2; no clear D gene. Per germline, CDR1 LGHDT and CDR2 YNNKEL (reference sequence). This CDR3 comprises 13 residues. V was clipped by 2 bases and J by 5 bases, with 6 bases between them. The CDR3 bases are TGTGCCAGCAGCCAAAAAGGGACCGGGGAGCTGTTTTTT. It encodes CASSQKGTGELFF. Looking up the rest from reference TRBV3-1 and TRBJ2-2 gives the full variable domain: DTAVSQTPKYLVTQMGNDKSIKCEQNLGHDTMYWYKQDSKKFLKIMFSYNNKELIINETVPNRFSPKSPDKAHLNLHINSLELGDSAVYFCASSQKGTGELFFGEGSRLTVL.

The chain carries TRBV20-1 and TRBJ1-5, with 7 bases fitting TRBD1. The CDR3 has 15 amino acids. V trimming: 1 base; J trimming: 0 bases; junction bases outside the gene matches: 3. Germline loops: CDR1 DFQATT, CDR2 SNEGSKA (reference sequence). CDR3: CSARAGQNSNQPQHF. The CDR3 DNA sequence: TGCAGTGCTAGAGCGGGACAGAATAGCAATCAGCCCCAGCATTTT.

This clonotype showed up just once. This sequence joins TRBV5-1 and TRBJ2-3; D unclear. Trimming pared 5 bases from V and 4 bases from J, leaving 11 bases between. CDR3 size: 13 residues. Germline loops: CDR1 SGHRS, CDR2 YFSETQ. The CDR3 protein is CASSKADPDTQYF. In DNA form, the CDR3 reads TGCGCCAGCAGTAAGGCCGACCCAGATACGCAGTATTTT.

This clonotype appeared a single time. The J gene is TRBJ2-1, the V gene TRBV16; unclear D gene. V lost 1 base and J lost 1, with 5 bases in between. The CDR3 loop spans 14 amino acids. Germline V gene data show CDR1 as KGHSY and CDR2 as FQNENV. CDR3 in DNA: TGTGCCAGCAGCCAATGGCAGTCCTACAATGAGCAGTTCTTC. This translates into CASSQWQSYNEQFF.

This clonotype was counted once. The genes are TRBV30 and TRBJ2-2; TRBD2 aligns across 8 bases. V was clipped by 5 bases and J by 3 bases; unmatched bases: 5. There are 14 residues in the CDR3. CDR1 GTSNPN and CDR2 SVGIG come from the germline V gene (reference sequence). This chain's CDR3 is CAWRAGGHTGELFF. The CDR3 nucleotides are TGTGCCTGGCGTGCGGGGGGACACACCGGGGAGCTGTTTTTT.

V and J are TRBV5-1 and TRBJ2-2; perhaps TRBD1 as D (6 bases). Trimming removed 4 bases from V and 4 bases from J, with 17 bases in between. This CDR3 is 16 amino acids long. Germline-derived CDR1 and CDR2 are SGHRS and YFSETQ. CDR3: CASSHWDKGSTGELFF. The CDR3 nucleotides are TGCGCCAGCAGCCATTGGGACAAAGGGAGCACCGGGGAGCTGTTTTTT.

This sequence joins TRBV6-5 and TRBJ1-2, with TRBD1 identical over 8 bases. CDR3 length: 15 residues. The J segment lost 2 bases and the V segment lost 6 bases, leaving 8 bases of the junction unmatched. Germline-derived CDR1 and CDR2 are MNHEY and SVGAGI. This CDR3 reads CASSYTWTGNYGYTF. In nucleotides, the CDR3 is TGTGCCAGCAGCTATACCTGGACAGGGAACTATGGCTACACCTTC.

This chain links TRBV9 with TRBJ2-2; 7 bases line up with TRBD1. Germline V CDR1 and CDR2: SGDLS, YYNGEE. V lost 1 base to trimming and J lost 7 bases; unmatched junction nucleotides: 10. The CDR3 has 16 amino acids. DNA of the CDR3: TGTGCCAGCAGCGTACTACCGACAGGGCGAGGCGGGGAGCTGTTTTTT. Translated, it gives CASSVLPTGRGGELFF. The full variable domain, completed using reference TRBV9 and TRBJ2-2, is DSGVTQTPKHLITATGQRVTLRCSPRSGDLSVYWYQQSLDQGLQFLIQYYNGEERAKGNILERFSAQQFPDLHSELNLSSLELGDSALYFCASSVLPTGRGGELFFGEGSRLTVL.

The rearrangement uses TRBV19 and TRBJ1-4, with 10 bases aligning to TRBD1. The CDR3 consists of 16 residues. Germline CDR1 is LNHDA and CDR2 is SQIVND (reference sequence). With 3 bases clipped from V and 9 bases from J, the junction kept 10 bases outside the gene matches. The CDR3 DNA sequence: TGTGCCAGTAGTATCGAGGGGACAGGGGAAGGGAAAAAACTGTTTTTT. It is translated as CASSIEGTGEGKKLFF.

The chain has TRBV5-1 and TRBJ2-1; D gene ambiguous. CDR1 SGHRS and CDR2 YFSETQ come from the germline V gene. The ends were cut back, 2 bases at V and 4 bases at J, with 10 bases in the middle. This CDR3 has 14 residues. CDR3 protein: CASSLAQEYNEQFF. Written as DNA, the CDR3 is TGCGCCAGCAGCTTAGCGCAGGAATACAATGAGCAGTTCTTC.

The chain recombines TRBV9 with TRBJ2-1, with TRBD2 matching 12 bases. This CDR3 is 18 amino acids long. J lost 4 bases, V lost 0 bases, and 8 bases had no gene match. Germline CDR1 reads SGDLS; CDR2 reads YYNGEE. The CDR3 sequence: CASSVEAASGGGYNEQFF. In DNA form, the CDR3 reads TGTGCCAGCAGCGTAGAGGCGGCTAGCGGGGGGGGGTACAATGAGCAGTTCTTC.

The CDR3 coding sequence is TGTGCCAGTAGGCTACTAGCGGGGCCTCACCGGGATGAGCAGTTCTTC. Protein sequence: CASRLLAGPHRDEQFF. The rearrangement uses TRBV19 and TRBJ2-1, with 10 bases matching TRBD2. V was clipped by 6 bases and J by 8 bases; unmatched bases: 13. The CDR3 extends over 16 amino acids. Germline V gene lookup returns CDR1 LNHDA and CDR2 SQIVND (reference sequence).

This chain links TRBV2 with TRBJ1-1; no reliable D call. V shed 7 bases and J shed 4 bases, with 13 bases lying between them. CDR3 size: 13 residues. Germline assignment: CDR1 SNHLY and CDR2 FYNNEI. The CDR3 sequence is CASTRREATEAFF. CDR3 coding DNA: TGTGCCAGCACACGAAGGGAGGCCACTGAAGCTTTCTTT.

The rearrangement links TRBV25-1 to TRBJ1-1; TRBD1 matches 10 bases. Germline values: CDR1 MGHDK, CDR2 SYGVNS. V shed 6 bases, J shed 1 base, and the junction held 2 bases outside the gene matches. This CDR3 region has 14 residues. The CDR3 coding sequence is TGTGCCAGCAGGGGGACAGGGGAGAACACTGAAGCTTTCTTT. Residues: CASRGTGENTEAFF. Together with reference TRBV25-1 and TRBJ1-1, the CDR3 gives the full variable domain: EADIYQTPRYLVIGTGKKITLECSQTMGHDKMYWYQQDPGMELHLIHYSYGVNSTEKGDLSSESTVSRIRTEHFPLTLESARPSHTSQYLCASRGTGENTEAFFGQGTRLTVV.

The chain carries TRBV10-3 and TRBJ2-1; 8 bases are shared with TRBD2. Trimming cost V 4 bases and J 7 bases; bases outside gene matches: 9. Germline CDR1 is ENHRY and CDR2 is SYGVKD. There are 15 residues in the CDR3. CDR3 in amino acids: CAISGRTSFTNEQFF. As DNA, the CDR3 is TGTGCCATCAGTGGGAGGACTAGCTTCACGAATGAGCAGTTCTTC.

The chain recombines TRBV27 with TRBJ1-1, with no clear D. CDR3 length: 15 amino acids. Germline V gene data show CDR1 as MNHEY and CDR2 as SMNVEV (reference sequence). The V and J ends lost 2 bases and 4 bases respectively, with 14 bases between them. The CDR3 DNA reads TGTGCCAGCAGTTTACTGGGGATGGAGGGCACTGAAGCTTTCTTT. Its protein product is CASSLLGMEGTEAFF.

V is TRBV20-1 and J is TRBJ2-3; no clear D gene. The CDR3 runs 12 residues. The germline V gene has CDR1 DFQATT and CDR2 SNEGSKA (reference sequence). Between the trimmed V and J ends, which lost 5 bases and 0 bases, there was a span of 6 bases. CDR3 coding DNA: TGCAGTGCTCCGAGTAGCACAGATACGCAGTATTTT. This gives the protein CSAPSSTDTQYF.